Below, 6 T cell receptor beta chains from the same sample are listed, as sequenced in a study of patients and donors after allogeneic stem cell transplantation. Using its own MiXCR run on the RT-PCR reads, TCRdb lists one record per CDR3 protein. Here the sample spans 920,000 or so distinct CDR3 sequences, 15% to 20% being singletons. What was sequenced was blood, either unsorted or a sorted T cell fraction (not recorded which). These TCRs come from a human donor who was either an allogeneic HSCT recipient or a stem cell or donor lymphocyte infusion donor (not recorded which). It is not recorded whose cells these are; they may come from a transplant donor.

The chain joins TRBV24-1 to TRBJ1-5; no clear D gene. The CDR3 totals 14 residues. Trimming left V 4 bases short and J 0 bases short, with 6 bases between. Germline V lookup: CDR1 KGHDR, CDR2 SFDVKD. The CDR3 DNA follows: TGTGCCACCAGTGAGGCAGCTAGCAATCAGCCCCAGCATTTT. Amino acid sequence: CATSEAASNQPQHF.

Regarding this clonotype: An end of the junction does not agree with germline; a read error may underlie this. The CDR3 here is CGVGSAYNSPLHF. The CDR3 DNA follows: TGCGGCGTTGGGTCGGCTTATAATTCACCCCTCCACTTT. The chain employs TRBV27 and TRBJ1-6; D ambiguous. The CDR3 sequence is 13 residues long. The germline V gene encodes CDR1 MNHEY and CDR2 SMNVEV (reference sequence).

This clonotype was counted between two and nine times. This rearrangement joins TRBV6-2 or TRBV6-3 to TRBJ2-4; 8 nucleotides line up with TRBD2. The germline gives CDR1 MNHEY, CDR2 SVGEGT. The CDR3 length is 16 residues. The J segment lost 7 bases and the V segment lost 5 bases, leaving 13 bases of the junction unmatched. CDR3 sequence: CASSRGGGPSFNIQYF. In nucleotides, the CDR3 is TGTGCCAGCAGTAGGGGCGGGGGGCCCTCCTTCAACATTCAGTACTTC.

This clonotype was observed a handful of times. This chain uses TRBV12-3 or TRBV12-4 with TRBJ1-5; D is uncertain. V lost 7 bases to trimming and J lost 7 bases, with 11 bases between them. CDR3 length equals 12 residues. The chain's CDR3 is CASTPTGQPQHF. The CDR3 nucleotides are TGTGCCAGCACCCCGACGGGACAGCCCCAGCATTTT.

There are a few counts of this clonotype. The chain couples TRBV4-3 to TRBJ1-2; a possible D gene is TRBD1 (5 bases). Germline CDR1 LGHNA, CDR2 YSLEER. Trimming took 1 base from V and 7 from J, leaving 10 bases between them. This CDR3 contains 13 residues. CDR3 sequence (DNA): TGCGCCAGCAGCCAAGCCCAGGGTTTTGGCTACACCTTC. Protein sequence: CASSQAQGFGYTF.

This clonotype showed up just a few times. The gene calls are TRBV5-1 and TRBJ1-5, with 7 bases lining up with TRBD1. The CDR3 spans 16 residues. Germline V gene sequence: CDR1 SGHRS, CDR2 YFSETQ. V lost 1 base, J lost 2 bases, and 6 bases stayed unmatched. CDR3 in DNA: TGCGCCAGCAGCTTGACAGGGGAGAGCGGCAATCAGCCCCAGCATTTT. It codes for CASSLTGESGNQPQHF. The variable domain in full, with the rest retrieved from reference TRBV5-1 and TRBJ1-5, is KAGVTQTPRYLIKTRGQQVTLSCSPISGHRSVSWYQQTPGQGLQFLFEYFSETQRNKGNFPGRFSGRQFSNSRSEMNVSTLELGDSALYLCASSLTGESGNQPQHFGDGTRLSIL.